The clone carrying this T cell receptor beta chain was seen once. The antigen remains undetermined. The record originates from a study of OX40 agonist ivuxolimab in advanced cancers. About the study: Patients with hepatocellular carcinoma, melanoma, renal cell or head and neck cancer made up the dose-escalation patients.

Whole-study results and caveats: Averaged across samples, CD8+ T cells carried more expanded clones than CD4+ did.

CDR1 is MGHRA, CDR2 YSYEKL, per germline. The CDR3 spans 17 residues. With V trimmed by 4 bases and J by 6 bases, 11 bases remained unmatched. The method was immunoSEQ multiplex PCR; TCRdb's version includes in-frame clones alone and lacks a portion of them. The table has 53,000 or so clones, around four fifths seen once. The chain uses TRBV4-1 and TRBJ2-7; TRBD2 agrees at 14 bases. The sequences come from CD4+ or CD8+ T cells sorted from blood, collected in a trial of the OX40 agonist ivuxolimab. This receptor was obtained from an adult with an advanced solid tumor such as melanoma, head and neck, liver or kidney cancer. The CDR3 nucleotides read TGCGCCAGCAGCCCCCCGACTAGCGGGAGGGCCGTTGGCGAGCAGTACTTC. It specifies CASSPPTSGRAVGEQYF.